One sample yielded the 18 T cell receptor beta chains listed below, sequenced in a study of blood T cells in healthy people across ages. For the second PCR, which ran for about 7 to 11 cycles, a sample-barcoded 5' primer and a J-beta primer mix were used. MiXCR, applied by TCRdb to the 5' RACE reads, yields one record per CDR3 protein. The repertoire consists of about 1.4 million distinct CDR3 sequences, with 55% to 75% occurring once and the leading ten covering under 8.5%. Sequencing was done on a sample of blood. These receptors originate from a young man in good health.

The genes are TRBV20-1 and TRBJ2-7; possibly TRBD1 for D (5 bases). The CDR3 covers 13 residues. Per the germline V gene, CDR1 is DFQATT and CDR2 is SNEGSKA (reference sequence). Deletions cut 5 bases from V and 1 base from J, with 12 bases between. The CDR3 DNA reads as TGCAGTGCTTTCCCGGCAGGGTCCTACGAGCAGTACTTC. This codes for CSAFPAGSYEQYF.

This clonotype was found many times. The chain has TRBV29-1 and TRBJ2-3; D unclear. The CDR3 has 15 residues. Looked up from germline, CDR1 is SQVTM and CDR2 is ANQGSEA. Deletions cut 0 bases from V and 5 bases from J, with 15 bases between. CDR3 bases: TGCAGCGTTGAAGATGAAAGGGAAGTAAAAGATACGCAGTATTTT. Amino acid sequence: CSVEDEREVKDTQYF.

This clonotype was seen more than once but under ten times. This chain links TRBV5-1 with TRBJ2-1; 7 bases align to TRBD2. This CDR3 contains 15 residues. J gave up 2 bases and V 0 bases, and 2 bases lay outside the gene matches. The germline V gene has CDR1 SGHRS and CDR2 YFSETQ. CDR3 region: CASSLVSGAYNEQFF. Written as DNA, the CDR3 is TGCGCCAGCAGCTTGGTGAGCGGGGCCTACAATGAGCAGTTCTTC.

This chain links TRBV6-2 or TRBV6-3 with TRBJ2-4, with TRBD2 matching 10 bases. The DNA end favors TRBJ2-5, so the J call may be wrong. The CDR3 extends over 16 amino acids. Germline V gene data show CDR1 as MNHEY and CDR2 as SVGEGT. The CDR3 coding sequence is TGTGCCAGCAGTTTTTTTGGACTAGCGGAACAAGAGACCCAGTACTTC. Its translation: CASSFFGLAEQETQYF.

The CDR3 DNA follows: TGTGCCAGCAGCTCCCTGACCGATGGCTCCTACAATGAGCAGTTCTTC. This codes for CASSSLTDGSYNEQFF. This chain connects TRBV7-9 to TRBJ2-1; D unresolved. V lost 4 bases, J lost 0 bases, and 13 bases lay in between. CDR3 length: 16 amino acids. Germline V gene sequence: CDR1 SEHNR, CDR2 FQNEAQ (reference sequence).

In nucleotides, the CDR3 is TGCGCCAGCGGGCCGGGACAGGAGCACTATGGCTACACCTTC. This translates into CASGPGQEHYGYTF. The chain carries TRBV5-1 and TRBJ1-2, with 8 bases that match TRBD1. The CDR3 sequence is 14 residues long. V lost 7 bases to trimming and J lost 3 bases; unmatched junction nucleotides: 8. Germline V gives CDR1 SGHRS, CDR2 YFSETQ.

Only a few counts were recorded for this clonotype. The gene calls are TRBV20-1 and TRBJ2-3; 11 positions agree with TRBD2. Germline values: CDR1 DFQATT, CDR2 SNEGSKA (reference sequence). The CDR3 spans 16 residues. Trimming took 6 bases from V and 1 from J; bases not matched to a gene: 9. CDR3 sequence (DNA): TGCAGTGCAAGCGAATCTAGCGGGAGGCGCACAGATACGCAGTATTTT. Its translation: CSASESSGRRTDTQYF.

The V call is TRBV3-1, the J call TRBJ2-7; weak D call: TRBD1 (6 bases). V was cut by 0 bases and J by 2 bases, with 11 bases left in between. The CDR3 loop spans 15 amino acids. Germline CDR1 LGHDT, CDR2 YNNKEL (reference sequence). The CDR3 is CASSQDSGHPYEQYF. The CDR3 bases are TGTGCCAGCAGCCAAGATTCGGGACACCCCTACGAGCAGTACTTC.

This clonotype was counted between two and nine times. The chain combines TRBV6-5 with TRBJ2-5; 7 positions match TRBD2. There are 16 residues in the CDR3. Germline CDR1 MNHEY, CDR2 SVGAGI. Trimming cost V 4 bases and J 4 bases; bases outside gene matches: 12. The CDR3 spells CASSSPYGSGSETQYF. The CDR3 coding sequence is TGTGCCAGCAGTTCGCCTTATGGTAGCGGGTCAGAGACCCAGTACTTC.

The chain links TRBV29-1 to TRBJ1-2, with D unclear. The CDR3 is 11 amino acids. V lost 5 bases and J 2 bases, leaving 6 bases between the germline ends. CDR1 and CDR2 (germline): SQVTM, ANQGSEA. The CDR3 DNA follows: TGCAGCGTTCCCAGAAACTATGGCTACACCTTC. The encoded protein is CSVPRNYGYTF. Combining the CDR3 with reference TRBV29-1 and TRBJ1-2 gives the whole variable domain SAVISQKPSRDICQRGTSLTIQCQVDSQVTMMFWYRQQPGQSLTLIATANQGSEATYESGFVIDKFPISRPNLTFSTLTVSNMSPEDSSIYLCSVPRNYGYTFGSGTRLTVV.

This chain links TRBV4-1 with TRBJ1-1; no clear D gene. Trimming took 1 base from V and 0 from J, leaving 9 bases between them. Germline CDR1 is MGHRA and CDR2 is YSYEKL. This CDR3 spans 15 amino acids. The CDR3 here is CASSQARLMNTEAFF. CDR3 coding DNA: TGCGCCAGCAGCCAAGCTAGGTTAATGAACACTGAAGCTTTCTTT.

V and J are TRBV11-2 and TRBJ2-7; D might be TRBD1 (6 bases). Trimming pared 5 bases from V and 2 bases from J, leaving 13 bases between. The CDR3 totals 14 residues. Germline V gene data show CDR1 as SGHAT and CDR2 as FQNNGV. The CDR3 DNA sequence: TGTGCCAGCAGCACCCCGGGACAAACCTACGAGCAGTACTTC. Protein product: CASSTPGQTYEQYF.

This chain joins TRBV25-1 and TRBJ2-1; perhaps D is TRBD1 or TRBD2 (5 bases each). The J call may be in error: the DNA end matches TRBJ2-7 better. The CDR3 has 16 residues. Germline V CDR1 and CDR2: MGHDK, SYGVNS. The CDR3 DNA follows: TGTGCCAGCAGTGATAGGGGAGTTCAATCCTACAATGAGCAGTACTTC. Translating gives CASSDRGVQSYNEQYF.

The rearrangement uses TRBV20-1 and TRBJ2-1; D is undetermined. Germline assignment: CDR1 DFQATT and CDR2 SNEGSKA (reference sequence). This CDR3 spans 15 amino acids. The V gene lost 1 base and the J gene lost 1 base, with 11 bases spanning the gap. The CDR3 region has the DNA TGCAGTGCTAGAGGTAGGGTGGGATCCTACAATGAGCAGTTCTTC. The encoded protein is CSARGRVGSYNEQFF.

V and J are TRBV6-1 and TRBJ2-7; D might be TRBD2 (6 bases). CDR1 MNHNS and CDR2 SASEGT come from the germline V gene. The length of the CDR3 is 14 residues. Trimming took off 0 bases at V and 5 bases at J, with 11 bases between the two ends. The CDR3 coding sequence is TGTGCCAGCAGTGAAGCGGGGGGTTCTCACGAGCAGTACTTC. Amino acids: CASSEAGGSHEQYF.

The gene calls are TRBV29-1 and TRBJ2-1; TRBD1 matches at 8 bases. CDR3 length equals 12 residues. V gave up 4 bases and J gave up 5 bases; unmatched junction bases: 1. Germline V gene data show CDR1 as SQVTM and CDR2 as ANQGSEA. The CDR3 bases are TGCAGCGTTGGGGACAGGAACAATGAGCAGTTCTTC. It translates to CSVGDRNNEQFF.

This clonotype was seen a single time. The genes are TRBV29-1 and TRBJ2-3, with a weak D call TRBD1 (6 bases). Trimming shortened V by 4 bases and J by 4 bases, and 18 bases separated the two germline ends. There are 15 residues in the CDR3. Germline V gene sequence: CDR1 SQVTM, CDR2 ANQGSEA. DNA of the CDR3: TGCAGCGTTGGCCCGCGCCAGGGGTGGGCAGATACGCAGTATTTT. It specifies CSVGPRQGWADTQYF.

The rearrangement uses TRBV28 and TRBJ1-2; perhaps TRBD1 as D (5 bases). This CDR3 contains 13 residues. V gave up 6 bases and J gave up 7 bases, with 15 bases separating them. The germline V gene encodes CDR1 MDHEN and CDR2 SYDVKM. DNA of the CDR3: TGTGCCAGCAGACCGACAGCAAAAGCTGGCTACACCTTC. This gives the protein CASRPTAKAGYTF.